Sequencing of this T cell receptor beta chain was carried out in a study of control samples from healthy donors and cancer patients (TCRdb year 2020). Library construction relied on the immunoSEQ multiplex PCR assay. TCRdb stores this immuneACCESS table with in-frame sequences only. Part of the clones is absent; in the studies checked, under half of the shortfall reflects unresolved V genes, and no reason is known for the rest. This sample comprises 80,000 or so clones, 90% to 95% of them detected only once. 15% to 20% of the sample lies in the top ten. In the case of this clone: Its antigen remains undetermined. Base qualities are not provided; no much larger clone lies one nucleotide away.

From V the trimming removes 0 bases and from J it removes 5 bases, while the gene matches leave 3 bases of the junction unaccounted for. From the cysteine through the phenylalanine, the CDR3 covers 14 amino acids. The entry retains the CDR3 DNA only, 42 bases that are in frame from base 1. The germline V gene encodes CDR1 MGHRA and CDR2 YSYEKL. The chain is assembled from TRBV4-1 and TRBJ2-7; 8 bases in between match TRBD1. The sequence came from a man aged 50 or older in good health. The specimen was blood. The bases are TGCGCCAGCAGCCAAGAGGTCAGGGGGCACGAGCAGTACTTC. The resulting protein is CASSQEVRGHEQYF.